The 7 T cell receptor beta chains presented below share a single source sample, sequenced in a study of T cells in Graves' hyperthyroidism and ophthalmopathy. Amplified regions were TCR beta CDR3 sequences from RNA transcripts. In the first-round RT-PCR of the TCR CDR3, the HTBI primer set was used. Using its own MiXCR run on the multiplex PCR reads, TCRdb lists one record per CDR3 protein. The sample includes some 490,000 distinct CDR3 sequences, about 15% seen only once; the top ten take approximately 32%. The sequenced material came from blood. The receptors derive from a woman aged 30 to 39 with Graves' ophthalmopathy.

This clonotype was recorded at least ten times. The chain has TRBV3-1 and TRBJ1-6; no definite D call. Trimming took 0 bases from V and 16 from J, leaving 7 bases between them. The CDR3 spans 11 residues. The germline CDR1 and CDR2 sequences are LGHDT and YNNKEL (reference sequence). The DNA for the CDR3 is TGTGCCAGCAGCCAAGAAAGGGCACTCCACTTT. Translated: CASSQERALHF.

This clonotype was found many times. This sequence joins TRBV28 and TRBJ2-3, with D possibly TRBD2 on 6 matching bases. From germline, CDR1 is MDHEN and CDR2 SYDVKM. Trimming shortened V by 5 bases and J by 0 bases, and 18 bases separated the two germline ends. The CDR3 consists of 17 residues. The CDR3 reads CASSLLGGLDSTDTQYF. DNA of the CDR3: TGTGCCAGCAGTCTACTGGGAGGACTTGACAGCACAGATACGCAGTATTTT.

This chain joins TRBV19 and TRBJ2-2, with 7 bases aligning to TRBD2. Per germline, CDR1 LNHDA and CDR2 SQIVND (reference sequence). The CDR3 extends over 14 amino acids. The junction had 6 bases not matched to a gene; V was cut back by 8 bases and J by 3 bases. CDR3 residues: CASRDSGYTGELFF. The CDR3, as DNA: TGTGCCAGTCGAGATAGCGGGTACACCGGGGAGCTGTTTTTT.

This clonotype was counted a few times. The V and J genes are TRBV12-3 or TRBV12-4 and TRBJ2-6, with D unclear. V was trimmed by 6 bases and J by 0 bases, leaving 12 bases between them. The CDR3 contains 16 residues. The CDR3 nucleotides read TGTGCCAGCAGATACGGACCGACCTCTGGGGCCAACGTCCTGACTTTC. This encodes CASRYGPTSGANVLTF.

J is TRBJ1-2 and V is TRBV27; D is unresolved. The CDR3 contains 14 residues. V shed 3 bases and J shed 8 bases, with 16 bases lying between them. Germline lookup yields CDR1 MNHEY and CDR2 SMNVEV (reference sequence). CDR3 region: CASSFLPDLYGYTF. The DNA for the CDR3 is TGTGCCAGCAGTTTTCTCCCTGACCTCTACGGCTACACCTTC.

Ten or more counts support this clonotype. The chain carries TRBV12-3 or TRBV12-4 and TRBJ2-1, with D perhaps TRBD2 (6 bases). The V gene lost 8 bases and the J gene lost 9 bases, with 26 bases spanning the gap. CDR3 size: 16 residues. Here the CDR3 DNA reads TGTGCCAGCGGCGACGAGGGACTGTCGGTGAGGACTGAGCAGTTCTTC. It encodes CASGDEGLSVRTEQFF.

There are many counts of this clonotype. V and J are TRBV4-3 and TRBJ2-7; maybe TRBD2 (5 bases). The germline V and J ends were trimmed by 1 base and 5 bases, with 21 bases remaining between them. The CDR3 spans 17 residues. Germline V gene data show CDR1 as LGHNA and CDR2 as YSLEER. The CDR3 nucleotides are TGCGCCAGCAGCCAAGCCCCCTCGGGCGCGGGTAAGGACGAGCAGTACTTC. It is translated as CASSQAPSGAGKDEQYF.